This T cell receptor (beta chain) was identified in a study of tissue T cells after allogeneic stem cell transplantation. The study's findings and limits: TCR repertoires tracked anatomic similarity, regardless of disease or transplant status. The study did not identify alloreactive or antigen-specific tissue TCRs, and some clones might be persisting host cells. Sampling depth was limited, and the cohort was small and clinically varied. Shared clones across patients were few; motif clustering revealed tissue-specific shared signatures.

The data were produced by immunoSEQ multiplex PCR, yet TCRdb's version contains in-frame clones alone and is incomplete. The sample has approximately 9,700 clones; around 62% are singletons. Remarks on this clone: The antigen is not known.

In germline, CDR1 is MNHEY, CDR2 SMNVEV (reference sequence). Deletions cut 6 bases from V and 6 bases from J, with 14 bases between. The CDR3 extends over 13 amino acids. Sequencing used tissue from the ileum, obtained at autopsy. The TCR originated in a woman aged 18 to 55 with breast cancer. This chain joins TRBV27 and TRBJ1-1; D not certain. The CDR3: CASSDFGGSEAFF. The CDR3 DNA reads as TGTGCCAGCAGCGATTTTGGAGGCTCTGAAGCTTTCTTT.